This T cell receptor beta chain was identified during a study of cytomegalovirus exposure and HLA in healthy donors. Study-wide findings and caveats: In an earlier analysis, in some 500 donors, most V segments appeared productive either ~87% or ~30% of the time. When a later analysis was performed, an Asian-associated ancestry cluster reportedly had fewer N-insertions than the approximately 680-donor mean. Reports indicate that TCR beta sequences accurately predicted the HLA-A and HLA-B alleles of most subjects.

Turning to this clone: Its antigen is currently unknown.

The CDR3 is 12 residues long. Trimming cost V 5 bases and J 5 bases, with 7 bases left between them. Germline V gene data show CDR1 as MNHNY and CDR2 as SVGAGI (reference sequence). 60 Vbeta and 13 Jbeta primers were used in PCR. Profiling relied on immunoSEQ multiplex PCR, and the TCRdb table lists in-frame clones only, not all of them. The sample shows fewer than 200,000 clones, 84% of them seen only once. The rearrangement uses TRBV6-6 and TRBJ1-5; D is unresolved. The clonotype originates from a girl aged 2 to 10 in good health and CMV-seropositive. The specimen was PBMCs. DNA for the CDR3: TGTGCCAGCAGTGCGGACTATCAGCCCCAGCATTTT. This codes for CASSADYQPQHF.